The clone carrying this TCR beta chain has more than one count but fewer than ten. Sample-barcoded 5' priming and a J-beta primer mix drove a second PCR of about 7 to 11 cycles. TCRdb itself ran the 5' RACE reads through MiXCR, one entry per CDR3 protein. The top ten clones hold 3% to 4.5% of a sample with 550,000 to 650,000 distinct CDR3 sequences, about 26% of them seen once. The record originates from a study of blood T cells in healthy people across ages. Germline-derived CDR1 and CDR2 are DFQATT and SNEGSKA (reference sequence). CDR3 size: 16 residues. Trimming took 1 base from V and 5 from J; bases not matched to a gene: 8. These data are also associated with another study on T cells of mothers and their children. That study adds: The overlap seen between related mothers and children slightly exceeded that of unrelated pairs, though not significantly.

This TCR was recovered from a boy aged 2 to 10 in good health. The chain combines TRBV20-1 with TRBJ2-5; TRBD2 matches 12 bases. Sample: blood. In DNA, the CDR3 is TGCAGTGCTAGAGCTCTAGCGGGAGGGCCGGGGGAGACCCAGTACTTC. Protein product: CSARALAGGPGETQYF.